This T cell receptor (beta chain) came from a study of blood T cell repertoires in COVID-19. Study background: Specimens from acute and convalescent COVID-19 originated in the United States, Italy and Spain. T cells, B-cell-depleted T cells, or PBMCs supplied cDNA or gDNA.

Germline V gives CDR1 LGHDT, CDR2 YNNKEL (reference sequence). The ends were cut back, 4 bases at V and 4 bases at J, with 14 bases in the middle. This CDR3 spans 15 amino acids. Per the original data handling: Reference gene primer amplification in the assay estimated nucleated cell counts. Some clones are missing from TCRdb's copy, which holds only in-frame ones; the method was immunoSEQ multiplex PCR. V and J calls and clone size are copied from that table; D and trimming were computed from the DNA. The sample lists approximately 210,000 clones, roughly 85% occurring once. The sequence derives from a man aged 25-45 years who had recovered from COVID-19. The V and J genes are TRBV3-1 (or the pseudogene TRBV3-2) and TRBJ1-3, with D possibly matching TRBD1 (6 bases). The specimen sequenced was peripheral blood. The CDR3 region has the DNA TGTGCCAGCAGCCCCTCGAACAGGGACGGAAACACCATATATTTT. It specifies CASSPSNRDGNTIYF.